This is a list of T cell receptor beta chains from one sample in a study of response to subunit inactivated influenza vaccine. Via MiXCR, TCRdb re-called the RT-PCR reads, giving one row per CDR3 protein. The sample lists approximately 490,000 distinct CDR3 sequences, approximately 7.8% seen once, with around 13% in the top ten. Material: PBMCs from blood, obtained roughly 24 months after vaccination. The source is a man in his fifties or sixties who received an inactivated influenza vaccine. Both conserved end residues are part of each CDR3. A D gene is named only where the DNA matches it firmly. Clone size is shown for a subset of rows, as once, few, many or a class of expanded clone.

V gene: TRBV10-1
clone size: few
D gene: .
J gene: TRBJ2-5
CDR3 protein: CASSEKAEPQETQYF
CDR3 DNA: TGCGCCAGCAGTGAGAAGGCAGAGCCTCAAGAGACCCAGTACTTC

V gene: TRBV13
clone size: .
D gene: .
J gene: TRBJ2-5
CDR3 protein: CAGSPREGRETQYF
CDR3 DNA: TGTGCCGGCAGCCCCCGTGAGGGGAGGGAGACCCAGTACTTC

V gene: TRBV11-2
clone size: few
D gene: TRBD1
J gene: TRBJ2-1
CDR3 protein: CASSLQAGGRSGSYNEQFF
CDR3 DNA: TGTGCCAGCAGCTTACAGGCAGGGGGTCGCTCCGGCTCCTACAATGAGCAGTTCTTC

V gene: TRBV29-1
clone size: few
D gene: .
J gene: TRBJ1-2
CDR3 protein: CSVRLWAGDGYTF
CDR3 DNA: TGCAGCGTGCGCTTATGGGCAGGGGATGGCTACACCTTC

V gene: TRBV28
clone size: .
D gene: .
J gene: TRBJ2-1
CDR3 protein: CASTTGVGYNEQFF
CDR3 DNA: TGTGCCAGCACCACGGGCGTGGGGTACAATGAGCAGTTCTTC

V gene: TRBV7-3
clone size: many
D gene: .
J gene: TRBJ2-5
CDR3 protein: CASSLKGRETQYF
CDR3 DNA: TGTGCCAGCAGCTTAAAGGGTCGGGAGACCCAGTACTTC

V gene: TRBV12-3/TRBV12-4
clone size: .
D gene: .
J gene: TRBJ1-1
CDR3 protein: CASSFSAGTIVSF
CDR3 DNA: TGTGCCAGCAGTTTTTCCGCCGGGACCATAGTATCTTTT

V gene: TRBV4-1
clone size: .
D gene: TRBD2
J gene: TRBJ2-3
CDR3 protein: CASSPKGLGGTDTQYF
CDR3 DNA: TGCGCCAGCAGCCCCAAGGGACTAGGGGGCACAGATACGCAGTATTTT

V gene: TRBV11-1
clone size: few
D gene: .
J gene: TRBJ2-2
CDR3 protein: CASSFATGFSPVAGTGELFF
CDR3 DNA: TGTGCCAGCAGCTTTGCTACGGGATTTTCCCCCGTGGCGGGCACCGGGGAGCTGTTTTTT

V gene: TRBV7-6
clone size: few
D gene: .
J gene: TRBJ2-3
CDR3 protein: CASSLRGDGLMGTQYF
CDR3 DNA: TGTGCCAGCAGCTTAAGGGGGGACGGGCTTATGGGTACGCAGTATTTT

V gene: TRBV27
clone size: many
D gene: TRBD2
J gene: TRBJ2-1
CDR3 protein: CASSRGLAGALRSYNEQFF
CDR3 DNA: TGTGCCAGCAGTAGGGGACTAGCGGGAGCTTTACGGTCCTACAATGAGCAGTTCTTC

V gene: TRBV12-3/TRBV12-4
clone size: many
D gene: .
J gene: TRBJ2-5
CDR3 protein: CASSLFPRAETQYF
CDR3 DNA: TGTGCCAGCAGTTTATTCCCTAGAGCAGAGACCCAGTACTTC

V gene: TRBV20-1
clone size: few
D gene: .
J gene: TRBJ1-4
CDR3 protein: CSARLVQPGGEKLFF
CDR3 DNA: TGCAGTGCTAGATTGGTTCAACCCGGCGGGGAAAAACTGTTTTTT

V gene: TRBV4-3
clone size: many
D gene: .
J gene: TRBJ2-7
CDR3 protein: CASSQDRSGFEQYF
CDR3 DNA: TGCGCCAGCAGCCAAGATCGTTCAGGGTTCGAGCAGTACTTC

V gene: TRBV7-2
clone size: few
D gene: .
J gene: TRBJ1-3
CDR3 protein: CASSAAPGNTIYF
CDR3 DNA: TGTGCCAGCAGTGCGGCACCTGGAAACACCATATATTTT

V gene: TRBV6-1
clone size: .
D gene: .
J gene: TRBJ2-6
CDR3 protein: CASSSGKISSGANVLTF
CDR3 DNA: TGTGCCAGCTCATCCGGCAAGATAAGCTCTGGGGCCAACGTCCTGACTTTC

V gene: TRBV4-3
clone size: .
D gene: .
J gene: TRBJ2-7
CDR3 protein: CASSPVGGSYEQYF
CDR3 DNA: TGCGCCAGCAGCCCAGTGGGCGGATCCTACGAGCAGTACTTC

V gene: TRBV6-1
clone size: few
D gene: .
J gene: TRBJ1-5
CDR3 protein: CASSEGARGPQHF
CDR3 DNA: TGTGCCAGCAGTGAAGGAGCCCGGGGGCCCCAGCATTTT

V gene: TRBV10-3
clone size: few
D gene: .
J gene: TRBJ2-3
CDR3 protein: CAISNSRRHRDTQYF
CDR3 DNA: TGTGCCATCAGTAACTCCCGACGACACAGGGATACGCAGTATTTT

V gene: TRBV12-3/TRBV12-4
clone size: .
D gene: TRBD1
J gene: TRBJ2-2
CDR3 protein: CASSLMAGTEDTGELFF
CDR3 DNA: TGTGCCAGCAGTTTGATGGCCGGGACAGAAGACACCGGGGAGCTGTTTTTT

V gene: TRBV11-2
clone size: few
D gene: TRBD2
J gene: TRBJ2-1
CDR3 protein: CASSLFLAGFSSYNEQFF
CDR3 DNA: TGTGCCAGCAGCTTATTTCTAGCGGGATTTAGCTCCTACAATGAGCAGTTCTTC

V gene: TRBV5-1
clone size: .
D gene: .
J gene: TRBJ2-3
CDR3 protein: CASSKTVSSTDTQYF
CDR3 DNA: TGCGCCAGCAGCAAGACAGTCTCTAGCACAGATACGCAGTATTTT

V gene: TRBV19
clone size: few
D gene: TRBD1
J gene: TRBJ2-7
CDR3 protein: CASSRRGTGSSYEQYF
CDR3 DNA: TGTGCCAGTAGTAGGAGGGGGACAGGTAGCTCCTACGAGCAGTACTTC

V gene: TRBV20-1
clone size: .
D gene: .
J gene: TRBJ2-2
CDR3 protein: CSARGWTELNTGELFF
CDR3 DNA: TGCAGTGCTAGGGGCTGGACGGAGCTGAACACCGGGGAGCTGTTTTTT

V gene: TRBV20-1
clone size: many
D gene: .
J gene: TRBJ1-5
CDR3 protein: CSASTGRHNQPQHF
CDR3 DNA: TGCAGTGCTTCAACAGGGAGGCACAATCAGCCCCAGCATTTT

V gene: TRBV20-1
clone size: once
D gene: TRBD2
J gene: TRBJ2-7
CDR3 protein: CSARDLRTSGRSYEQYF
CDR3 DNA: TGCAGTGCTAGAGATCTCCGGACTAGCGGGAGGTCCTACGAGCAGTACTTC